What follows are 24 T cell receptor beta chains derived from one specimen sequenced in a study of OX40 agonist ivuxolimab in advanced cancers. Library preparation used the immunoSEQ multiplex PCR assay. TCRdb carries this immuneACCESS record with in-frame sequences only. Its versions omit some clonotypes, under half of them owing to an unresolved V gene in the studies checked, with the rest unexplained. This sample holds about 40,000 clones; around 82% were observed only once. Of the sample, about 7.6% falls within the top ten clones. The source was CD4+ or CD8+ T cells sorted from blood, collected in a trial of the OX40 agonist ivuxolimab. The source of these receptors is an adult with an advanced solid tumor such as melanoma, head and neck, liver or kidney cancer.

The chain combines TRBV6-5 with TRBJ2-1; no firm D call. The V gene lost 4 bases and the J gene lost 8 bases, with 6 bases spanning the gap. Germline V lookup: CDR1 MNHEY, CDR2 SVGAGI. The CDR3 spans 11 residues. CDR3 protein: CASSSSYEQFF. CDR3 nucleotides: TGTGCCAGCAGTTCCTCTTATGAGCAGTTCTTC.

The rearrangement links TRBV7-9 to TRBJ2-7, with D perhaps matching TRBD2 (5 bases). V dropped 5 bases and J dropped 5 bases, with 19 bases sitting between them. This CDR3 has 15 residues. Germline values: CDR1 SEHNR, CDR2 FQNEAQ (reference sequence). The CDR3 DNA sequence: TGTGCCAGCAGCCTGCGGCGAGGGAGTCCCCACGAGCAGTACTTC. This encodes CASSLRRGSPHEQYF.

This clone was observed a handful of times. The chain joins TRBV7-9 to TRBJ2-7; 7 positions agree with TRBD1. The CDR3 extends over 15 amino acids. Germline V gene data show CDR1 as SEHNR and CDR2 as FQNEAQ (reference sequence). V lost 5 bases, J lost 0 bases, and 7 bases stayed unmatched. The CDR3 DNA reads TGTGCCAGCAGCCTAGTGGGGGACAGCTCCTACGAGCAGTACTTC. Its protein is CASSLVGDSSYEQYF.

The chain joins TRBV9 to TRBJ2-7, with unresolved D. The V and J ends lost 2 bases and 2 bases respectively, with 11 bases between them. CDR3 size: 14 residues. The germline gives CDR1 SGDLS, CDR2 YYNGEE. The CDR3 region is CASSVEPTAYEQYF. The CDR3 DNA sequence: TGTGCCAGCAGCGTCGAACCCACGGCCTACGAGCAGTACTTC.

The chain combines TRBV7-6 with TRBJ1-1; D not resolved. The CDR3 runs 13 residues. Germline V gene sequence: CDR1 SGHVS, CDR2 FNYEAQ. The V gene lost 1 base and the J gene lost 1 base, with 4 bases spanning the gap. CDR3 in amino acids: CASSLVPNTEAFF. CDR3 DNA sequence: TGTGCCAGCAGCTTAGTACCGAACACTGAAGCTTTCTTT.

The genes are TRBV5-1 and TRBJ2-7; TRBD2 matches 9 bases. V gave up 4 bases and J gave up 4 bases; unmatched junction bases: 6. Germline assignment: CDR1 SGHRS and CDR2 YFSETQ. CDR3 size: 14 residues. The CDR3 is CASSPRLAEYEQYF. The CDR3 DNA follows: TGCGCCAGCAGCCCACGACTAGCGGAGTACGAGCAGTACTTC.

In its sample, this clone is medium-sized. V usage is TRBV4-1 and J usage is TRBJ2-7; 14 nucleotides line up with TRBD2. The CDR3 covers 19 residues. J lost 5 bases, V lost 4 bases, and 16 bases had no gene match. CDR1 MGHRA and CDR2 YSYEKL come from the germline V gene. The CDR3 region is CASSLTGTSGSSIMDEQYF. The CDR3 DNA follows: TGCGCCAGCAGCCTCACCGGGACTAGCGGGAGTTCGATAATGGACGAGCAGTACTTC.

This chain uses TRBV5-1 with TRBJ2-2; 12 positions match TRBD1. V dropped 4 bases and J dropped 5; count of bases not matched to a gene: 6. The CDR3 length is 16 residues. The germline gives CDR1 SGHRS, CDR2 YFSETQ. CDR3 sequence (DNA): TGCGCCAGCAGCCCCGGGGACAGGGGGCTAACCGGGGAGCTGTTTTTT. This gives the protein CASSPGDRGLTGELFF.

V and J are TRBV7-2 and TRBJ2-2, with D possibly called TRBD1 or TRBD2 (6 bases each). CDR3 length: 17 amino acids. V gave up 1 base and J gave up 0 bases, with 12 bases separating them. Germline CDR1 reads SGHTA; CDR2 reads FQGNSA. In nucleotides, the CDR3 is TGTGCCAGCAGCTTAGATCCGGAGGGGGCGAACACCGGGGAGCTGTTTTTT. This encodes CASSLDPEGANTGELFF.

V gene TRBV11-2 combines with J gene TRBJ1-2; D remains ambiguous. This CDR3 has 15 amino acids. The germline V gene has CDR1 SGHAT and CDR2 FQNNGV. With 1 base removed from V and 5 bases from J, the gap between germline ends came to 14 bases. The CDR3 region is CASSLVGVGEYGYTF. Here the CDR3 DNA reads TGTGCCAGCAGCTTAGTCGGGGTCGGGGAATATGGCTACACCTTC. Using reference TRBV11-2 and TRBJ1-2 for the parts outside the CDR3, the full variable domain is EAGVAQSPRYKIIEKRQSVAFWCNPISGHATLYWYQQILGQGPKLLIQFQNNGVVDDSQLPKDRFSAERLKGVDSTLKIQPAKLEDSAVYLCASSLVGVGEYGYTFGSGTRLTVV.

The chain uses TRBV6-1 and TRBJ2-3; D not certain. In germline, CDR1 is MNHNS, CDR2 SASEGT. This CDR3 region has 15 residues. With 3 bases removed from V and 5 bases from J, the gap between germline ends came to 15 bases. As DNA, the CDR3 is TGTGCCAGCAGTGAGACCCCAGAGTTCGGAGATACGCAGTATTTT. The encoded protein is CASSETPEFGDTQYF.

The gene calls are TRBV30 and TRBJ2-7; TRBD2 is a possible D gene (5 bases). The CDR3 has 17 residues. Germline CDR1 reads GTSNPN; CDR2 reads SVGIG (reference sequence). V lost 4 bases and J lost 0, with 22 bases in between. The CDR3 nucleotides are TGTGCCTGGACCGACGGGATAAGGGCTAGAACCTCCTACGAGCAGTACTTC. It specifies CAWTDGIRARTSYEQYF.

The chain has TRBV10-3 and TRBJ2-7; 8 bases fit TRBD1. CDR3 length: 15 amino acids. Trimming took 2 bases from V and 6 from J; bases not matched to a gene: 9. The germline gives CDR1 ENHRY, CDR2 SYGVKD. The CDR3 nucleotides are TGTGCCATCAGTGAGAATCAGAGACAGGGGACCGAGCAGTACTTC. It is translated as CAISENQRQGTEQYF.

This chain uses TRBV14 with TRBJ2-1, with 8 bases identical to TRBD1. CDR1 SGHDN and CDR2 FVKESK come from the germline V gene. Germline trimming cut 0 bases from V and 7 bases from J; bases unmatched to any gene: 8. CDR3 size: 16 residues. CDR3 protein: CASSQEPGQGDNEQFF. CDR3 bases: TGTGCCAGCAGCCAAGAGCCAGGACAGGGTGATAATGAGCAGTTCTTC.

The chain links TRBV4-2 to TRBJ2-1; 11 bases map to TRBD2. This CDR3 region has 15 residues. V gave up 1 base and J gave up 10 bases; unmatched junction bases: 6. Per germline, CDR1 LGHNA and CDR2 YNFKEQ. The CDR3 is CASSQVAGGKYEQFF. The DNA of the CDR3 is TGTGCCAGCAGCCAAGTAGCGGGAGGGAAATACGAGCAGTTCTTC.

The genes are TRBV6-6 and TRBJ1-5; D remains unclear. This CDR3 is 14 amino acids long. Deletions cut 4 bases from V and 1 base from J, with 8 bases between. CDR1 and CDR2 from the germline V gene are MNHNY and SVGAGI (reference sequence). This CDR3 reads CASSSLVSNQPQHF. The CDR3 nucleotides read TGTGCCAGCAGTTCCCTGGTGAGCAATCAGCCCCAGCATTTT.

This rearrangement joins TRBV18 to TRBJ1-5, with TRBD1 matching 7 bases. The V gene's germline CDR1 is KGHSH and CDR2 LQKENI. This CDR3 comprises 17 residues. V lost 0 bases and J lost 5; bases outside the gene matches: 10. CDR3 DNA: TGTGCCAGCTCACCACCGAGACAGGGCGCTCAATATCAGCCCCAGCATTTT. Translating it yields CASSPPRQGAQYQPQHF.

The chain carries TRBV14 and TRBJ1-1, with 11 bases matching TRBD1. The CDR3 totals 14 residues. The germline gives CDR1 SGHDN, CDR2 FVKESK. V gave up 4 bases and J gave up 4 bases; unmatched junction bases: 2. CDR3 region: CASSRDRGITEAFF. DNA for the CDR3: TGTGCCAGCAGCCGGGACAGGGGGATCACTGAAGCTTTCTTT.

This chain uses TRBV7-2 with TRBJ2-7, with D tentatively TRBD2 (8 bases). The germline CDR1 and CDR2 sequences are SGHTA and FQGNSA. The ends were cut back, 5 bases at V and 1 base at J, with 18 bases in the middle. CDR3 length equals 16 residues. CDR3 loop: CASSRTGASGSYEQYF. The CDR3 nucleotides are TGTGCCAGCAGCCGTACAGGGGCTAGCGGGTCCTACGAGCAGTACTTC.

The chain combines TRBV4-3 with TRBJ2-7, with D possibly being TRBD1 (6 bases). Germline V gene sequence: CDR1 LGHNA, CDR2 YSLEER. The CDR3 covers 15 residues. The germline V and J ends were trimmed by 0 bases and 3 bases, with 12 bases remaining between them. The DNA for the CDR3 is TGCGCCAGCAGCCAAGATGCGTCACAGGGCTACGAGCAGTACTTC. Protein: CASSQDASQGYEQYF.

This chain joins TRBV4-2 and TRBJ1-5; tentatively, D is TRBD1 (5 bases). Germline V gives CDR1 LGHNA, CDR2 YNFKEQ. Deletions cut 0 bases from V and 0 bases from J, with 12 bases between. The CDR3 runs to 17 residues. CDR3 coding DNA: TGTGCCAGCAGCCAAGAATACCCAGGGCCTAGCAATCAGCCCCAGCATTTT. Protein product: CASSQEYPGPSNQPQHF.

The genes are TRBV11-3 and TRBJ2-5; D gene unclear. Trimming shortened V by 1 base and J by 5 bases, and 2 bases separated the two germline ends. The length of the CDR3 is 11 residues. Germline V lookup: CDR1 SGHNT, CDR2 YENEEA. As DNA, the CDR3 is TGTGCCAGCAGCTTAGGGGAGACCCAGTACTTC. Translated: CASSLGETQYF.

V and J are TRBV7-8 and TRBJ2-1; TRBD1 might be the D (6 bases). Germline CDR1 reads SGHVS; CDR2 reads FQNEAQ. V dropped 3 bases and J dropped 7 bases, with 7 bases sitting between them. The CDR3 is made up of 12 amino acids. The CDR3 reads CASSFRGNEQFF. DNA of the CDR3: TGTGCCAGCAGCTTTAGGGGGAATGAGCAGTTCTTC.

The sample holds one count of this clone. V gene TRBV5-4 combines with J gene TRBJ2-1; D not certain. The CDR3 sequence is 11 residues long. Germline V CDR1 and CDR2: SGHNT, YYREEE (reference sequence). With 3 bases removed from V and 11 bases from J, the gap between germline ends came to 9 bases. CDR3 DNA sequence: TGTGCCAGCAGCTGGACGAACAAGCAGTTCTTC. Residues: CASSWTNKQFF.